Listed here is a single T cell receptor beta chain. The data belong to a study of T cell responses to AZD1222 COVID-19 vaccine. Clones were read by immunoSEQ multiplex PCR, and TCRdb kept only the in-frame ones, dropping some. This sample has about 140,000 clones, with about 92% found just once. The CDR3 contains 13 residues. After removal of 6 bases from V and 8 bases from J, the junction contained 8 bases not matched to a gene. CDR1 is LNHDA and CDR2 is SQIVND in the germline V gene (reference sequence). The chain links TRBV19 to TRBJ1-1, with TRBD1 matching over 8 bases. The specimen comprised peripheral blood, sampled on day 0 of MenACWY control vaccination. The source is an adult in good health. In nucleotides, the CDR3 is TGTGCCAGTAGAATTAGCGGGACAGGCGAAGCTTTCTTT. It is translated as CASRISGTGEAFF.